This record concerns one T cell receptor (beta chain) sequence. The sample belongs to a study of blood T cell repertoires in COVID-19. Study context: The analysed material was cDNA or gDNA that came from T cells, B-cell-depleted T cells, or PBMCs.

There are 15 residues in the CDR3. Trimming shortened V by 4 bases and J by 4 bases, and 17 bases separated the two germline ends. Germline V gene data show CDR1 as LNHDA and CDR2 as SQIVND (reference sequence). Source study methods: Amplification of reference gene primers was used by the study to estimate nucleated cell counts. The method was immunoSEQ multiplex PCR; TCRdb's version includes in-frame clones alone and lacks a portion of them. That table gives V, J and clone size, and the DNA gave D and trimming. The data show about 140,000 clones, approximately 82% seen once. Sequencing was carried out using peripheral blood. The clonotype comes from a human donor in a cohort sampled during active COVID-19. This chain joins TRBV19 and TRBJ2-7; D is uncertain. The CDR3 loop is CASSTSLGRQYEQYF. CDR3 bases: TGTGCCAGTAGTACTTCATTGGGCAGGCAGTACGAGCAGTACTTC.